The clone carrying this T cell receptor beta chain was seen ten or more times. Its antigen remains unknown. Samples came from axillary lymph nodes draining the breast cancer. The sample belongs to a study of breast tumors, draining lymph nodes, adjacent tissues. V was pared by 4 bases and J by 0 bases, with 4 bases of the junction left unmatched. The germline V gene encodes CDR1 MNHEY and CDR2 SVGEGT. The CDR3 is 16 amino acids. Each CDR3 protein is one row after TCRdb ran MiXCR on the multiplex PCR reads. The sample contains about 80,000 distinct CDR3 sequences, approximately 19% of which appear only once. Findings of the study overall: Findings are consistent with lymph node origin and intratumoral expansion of most tumor T cells.

The source is a female donor with breast cancer. Some clones in this sample may be carry-over from other donors' samples. Specimen: axillary lymph node tissue. The chain couples TRBV6-2 or TRBV6-3 to TRBJ2-3; TRBD2 matches at 10 bases. CDR3 residues: CASSFRGLASTDTQYF. The CDR3 DNA follows: TGTGCCAGCAGTTTCCGGGGACTAGCGAGCACAGATACGCAGTATTTT.